These 2 T cell receptor beta chains share one sample of origin, sequenced in a study of T cells in Graves' hyperthyroidism and ophthalmopathy. It was RNA transcripts that yielded the amplified TCR beta CDR3 regions. The TCR CDR3 was amplified in a first-round RT-PCR using the HTBI primer set. TCRdb recomputed calls from the multiplex PCR reads with MiXCR, one row per CDR3 protein. Of about 640,000 distinct CDR3 sequences in the sample, less than 25% were seen once. The sample taken for sequencing was blood. The receptors stem from a man aged 25 to 45 with Graves' ophthalmopathy.

This clonotype was seen ten or more times. This chain links TRBV12-3 or TRBV12-4 with TRBJ2-1; TRBD2 agrees at 16 bases. Trimming at V came to 3 bases and at J to 8 bases, leaving 7 bases not matched to a gene. The CDR3 contains 17 residues. The DNA of the CDR3 is TGTGCCAGCAGTTTGGGACTAGCGGGAGGGTTGAGGGATGAGCAGTTCTTC. Residues: CASSLGLAGGLRDEQFF.

V and J are TRBV28 and TRBJ2-1; 10 bases are shared with TRBD2. The CDR3 has 14 amino acids. Germline V gene sequence: CDR1 MDHEN, CDR2 SYDVKM. V gave up 4 bases and J gave up 10 bases; unmatched junction bases: 7. The CDR3, as DNA: TGTGCCAGCAGTTCCAGCGGGAGGGCCTGGGAGCAGTTCTTC. This translates into CASSSSGRAWEQFF. The variable domain in full, with the rest retrieved from reference TRBV28 and TRBJ2-1, is DVKVTQSSRYLVKRTGEKVFLECVQDMDHENMFWYRQDPGLGLRLIYFSYDVKMKEKGDIPEGYSVSREKKERFSLILESASTNQTSMYLCASSSSGRAWEQFFGPGTRLTVL.